This paragraph reports one T cell receptor beta chain. The antigen is not known. This sample stems from a study of siplizumab effects on memory and regulatory T cells. Germline-derived CDR1 and CDR2 are MNHNY and SVGAGI (reference sequence). The CDR3 has 14 residues. The ends lost 6 bases at V and 3 bases at J; junction bases unmatched: 7. Findings of the study overall: Proliferating siplizumab-cultured Tregs lacked confirmed suppressive function. Naive T cells were seemingly more diverse than memory cells, and major contributions to the alloresponse seemed to be made by them. Most proliferating CD4+ or CD8+ clones, roughly 75-96%, had no naive or memory assignment.

The table came from immunoSEQ multiplex PCR; TCRdb's copy has only in-frame clones and leaves some out. The sample lists 80,000 to 130,000 clones, roughly 94% occurring once. The chain employs TRBV6-6 and TRBJ2-5, with 7 bases lining up with TRBD1. The sample taken for sequencing was Tregs sorted from blood. The receptor was derived from a human donor in good health. The CDR3 region is CASRPGGREETQYF. CDR3 bases: TGTGCCAGCAGGCCAGGGGGAAGGGAAGAGACCCAGTACTTC.